The present entry profiles one T cell receptor (beta chain) with its context. These data are taken from a study of T cell changes during pregnancy in multiple sclerosis. The V gene lost 7 bases and the J gene lost 7 bases, with 14 bases spanning the gap. This CDR3 is 11 amino acids long. Germline CDR1 SQVTM, CDR2 ANQGSEA. Sequenced by immunoSEQ multiplex PCR; TCRdb stores in-frame clones only, minus some. This table holds 50,000 to 65,000 clones, about 96% found once. This TCR came from a female donor with multiple sclerosis, enrolled in a pregnancy study. The sequenced sample was CD8+ T cells from peripheral blood mononuclear cells, obtained after pregnancy. The V call is TRBV29-1, the J call TRBJ2-7, with D tentatively TRBD2 (7 bases). The CDR3 loop reads CSEGGGREQYF. In DNA form, the CDR3 reads TGCAGCGAGGGGGGAGGGAGAGAGCAGTACTTC.